The 16 T cell receptor beta chains below come from one sample, sequenced in a study of T cell repertoires in cytomegalovirus infection. TCRdb used MiXCR to reprocess the reads, holding one entry per CDR3 protein. The repertoire consists of roughly 280,000 distinct CDR3 sequences, with approximately 9% occurring once and the leading ten covering approximately 16%. Source material: PBMCs. Source of these receptors: a human donor in good health (CMV status not recorded). Some clones in this sample may be carry-over from other donors' samples.

This clonotype has ten or more counts. The CDR3 is CASSRGRVEAFF. In DNA form, the CDR3 reads TGTGCCAGCAGCCGCGGCAGAGTTGAAGCTTTCTTT. The V gene is TRBV11-3, the J gene TRBJ1-1; D gene unclear. Germline assignment: CDR1 SGHNT and CDR2 YENEEA. The CDR3 spans 12 residues. V lost 5 bases and J lost 7, with 11 bases in between.

This clonotype was counted a few times. V usage is TRBV7-9 and J usage is TRBJ2-1; D unresolved. Germline V gene sequence: CDR1 SEHNR, CDR2 FQNEAQ (reference sequence). V shed 0 bases and J shed 10 bases, with 10 bases lying between them. CDR3 length equals 13 residues. The CDR3 region has the DNA TGTGCCAGCAGCTTAGCGCGAGAAACCGAGCAGTTCTTC. Its protein is CASSLARETEQFF.

The rearrangement links TRBV7-2 to TRBJ1-4, with D maybe TRBD1 (6 bases). The CDR3 length is 15 residues. Germline values: CDR1 SGHTA, CDR2 FQGNSA. The ends were cut back, 3 bases at V and 7 bases at J, with 15 bases in the middle. This CDR3 reads CASSLGSGQAEKLFF. CDR3 nucleotides: TGTGCCAGCAGCTTGGGCTCGGGACAAGCTGAAAAACTGTTTTTT.

This clonotype was seen ten or more times. The V call is TRBV6-1, the J call TRBJ2-1; 13 bases match TRBD2. Germline-derived CDR1 and CDR2 are MNHNS and SASEGT. V trimming: 5 bases; J trimming: 8 bases; junction bases outside the gene matches: 9. This CDR3 contains 16 residues. CDR3 protein: CASSRRTSGRLDEQFF. In DNA form, the CDR3 reads TGTGCCAGCAGTCGTCGGACTAGCGGGAGATTAGATGAGCAGTTCTTC.

This clonotype occurred many times. The chain has TRBV28 and TRBJ2-5, with 10 positions matching TRBD1. After removal of 10 bases from V and 1 base from J, the junction contained 6 bases not matched to a gene. Germline CDR1 and CDR2: MDHEN and SYDVKM. The CDR3 is 14 residues long. The CDR3 is CATGTGDLQETQYF. The CDR3 DNA follows: TGTGCCACCGGGACAGGGGATCTCCAAGAGACCCAGTACTTC. Drawing the rest from reference TRBV28 and TRBJ2-5, the complete variable domain is DVKVTQSSRYLVKRTGEKVFLECVQDMDHENMFWYRQDPGLGLRLIYFSYDVKMKEKGDIPEGYSVSREKKERFSLILESASTNQTSMYLCATGTGDLQETQYFGPGTRLLVL.

The chain carries TRBV5-1 and TRBJ1-2; D perhaps matches TRBD1 (5 bases). Trimming shortened V by 4 bases and J by 4 bases, and 17 bases separated the two germline ends. The CDR3 has 15 amino acids. Germline lookup yields CDR1 SGHRS and CDR2 YFSETQ. CDR3 nucleotides: TGCGCCAGCAGCAGCTCGGGGCAGGCGAGCTATGGCTACACCTTC. This encodes CASSSSGQASYGYTF.

The sample holds many counts of this clonotype. This rearrangement joins TRBV5-1 to TRBJ1-1; TRBD1 matches at 12 bases. Losses at the gene ends were 3 bases for V and 6 bases for J; bases not matched to a gene: 15. The CDR3 is 18 amino acids. Germline V CDR1 and CDR2: SGHRS, YFSETQ. The CDR3 DNA is TGCGCCAGCAGCTCCTCCGGACTAGGGACAGGGGGCTTATCTGAAGCTTTCTTT. Its translation is CASSSSGLGTGGLSEAFF. Complete variable domain (other parts from reference TRBV5-1 and TRBJ1-1): KAGVTQTPRYLIKTRGQQVTLSCSPISGHRSVSWYQQTPGQGLQFLFEYFSETQRNKGNFPGRFSGRQFSNSRSEMNVSTLELGDSALYLCASSSSGLGTGGLSEAFFGQGTRLTVV.

The chain's CDR3 is CAWSHRAGAEAFF. CDR3 DNA sequence: TGTGCCTGGAGTCACAGGGCGGGGGCTGAAGCTTTCTTT. This chain joins TRBV30 and TRBJ1-1, with D maybe TRBD1 (6 bases). CDR1 GTSNPN and CDR2 SVGIG come from the germline V gene (reference sequence). The CDR3 contains 13 residues. Trimming removed 2 bases at V and 6 bases at J, with 13 bases between.

This clonotype was counted a few times. This chain joins TRBV7-2 and TRBJ1-5, with TRBD1 identical over 7 bases. The J segment lost 2 bases and the V segment lost 5 bases, leaving 6 bases of the junction unmatched. CDR1 and CDR2 (germline): SGHTA, FQGNSA. This CDR3 is 15 amino acids long. CDR3 sequence: CASSRDRARNQPQHF. CDR3 sequence (DNA): TGTGCCAGCAGCCGAGACAGGGCGCGCAATCAGCCCCAGCATTTT. Looking up the rest from reference TRBV7-2 and TRBJ1-5 gives the full variable domain: GAGVSQSPSNKVTEKGKDVELRCDPISGHTALYWYRQSLGQGLEFLIYFQGNSAPDKSGLPSDRFSAERTGGSVSTLTIQRTQQEDSAVYLCASSRDRARNQPQHFGDGTRLSIL.

This clonotype has ten or more counts. The rearrangement uses TRBV7-8 and TRBJ2-7; no reliable D call. Germline CDR1 and CDR2: SGHVS and FQNEAQ. This CDR3 has 14 amino acids. The V gene lost 7 bases and the J gene lost 2 bases, with 15 bases spanning the gap. The CDR3 reads CASTKNFGAYEQYF. CDR3 nucleotides: TGTGCCAGCACCAAGAACTTTGGGGCCTACGAGCAGTACTTC. The whole variable domain, filled in from reference TRBV7-8 and TRBJ2-7, reads GAGVSQSPRYKVAKRGQDVALRCDPISGHVSLFWYQQALGQGPEFLTYFQNEAQLDKSGLPSDRFFAERPEGSVSTLKIQRTQQEDSAVYLCASTKNFGAYEQYFGPGTRLTVT.

This clonotype was detected ten times or more. The V gene is TRBV6-5, the J gene TRBJ2-5; D tentatively reads TRBD1 or TRBD2 (6 bases each). This CDR3 comprises 16 residues. Per germline, CDR1 MNHEY and CDR2 SVGAGI. Trimming stripped 8 bases from V and 5 bases from J, with 24 bases between. Written as DNA, the CDR3 is TGTGCCAGCCGGGAGAGAGGGGGAGAATCGGAGGAGACCCAGTACTTC. This sequence encodes CASRERGGESEETQYF.

This clonotype was found many times. The V call is TRBV7-2, the J call TRBJ1-5; 7 bases are a match to TRBD1. The germline V gene has CDR1 SGHTA and CDR2 FQGNSA. This CDR3 contains 17 residues. Unmatched junction bases numbered 14, after V lost 5 bases and J lost 4 bases. The CDR3, as DNA: TGTGCCAGCAGCCCGGCCAGGGGGGTTAACGGGAATCAGCCCCAGCATTTT. Protein product: CASSPARGVNGNQPQHF.

J is TRBJ2-2 and V is TRBV6-2 or TRBV6-3; no firm D call. Germline V gene lookup returns CDR1 MNHEY and CDR2 SVGEGT. The CDR3 is 13 residues long. V lost 10 bases to trimming and J lost 6 bases, with 15 bases between them. The CDR3 loop is CAIQFDWAGELFF. The CDR3 region has the DNA TGTGCCATCCAATTTGATTGGGCCGGGGAGCTGTTTTTT.

The genes are TRBV7-2 and TRBJ1-3; D not certain. V shed 1 base and J shed 0 bases, with 7 bases lying between them. The germline V gene encodes CDR1 SGHTA and CDR2 FQGNSA. The CDR3 has 15 amino acids. DNA of the CDR3: TGTGCCAGCAGCTTAGGGGCGACCTCTGGAAACACCATATATTTT. This gives the protein CASSLGATSGNTIYF.

This clonotype was seen a few times. This chain joins TRBV20-1 and TRBJ1-1; possibly TRBD1 for D (6 bases). V shed 0 bases and J shed 1 base, with 12 bases lying between them. The length of the CDR3 is 15 residues. Germline assignment: CDR1 DFQATT and CDR2 SNEGSKA (reference sequence). CDR3 nucleotide sequence: TGCAGTGCTAGAGATCTTGGGGGCCCGAACACTGAAGCTTTCTTT. Residues: CSARDLGGPNTEAFF.

The rearrangement links TRBV11-2 to TRBJ1-4; D possibly corresponds to TRBD1 (5 bases). Trimming took 5 bases from V and 0 from J, leaving 13 bases between them. Per germline, CDR1 SGHAT and CDR2 FQNNGV. The CDR3 consists of 16 residues. CDR3: CASSQGTTATNEKLFF. CDR3 coding DNA: TGTGCCAGCAGCCAAGGGACGACCGCAACTAATGAAAAACTGTTTTTT.